The present entry profiles one T cell receptor (beta chain) with its context. Assay used: immunoSEQ multiplex PCR; TCRdb lists only in-frame clones, some missing. The sample yields approximately 70,000 clones, about nine tenths seen once. This sample is drawn from a study of blood T cell repertoires in COVID-19. Germline assignment: CDR1 SGHAT and CDR2 FQNNGV. CDR3 length: 16 amino acids. V dropped 0 bases and J dropped 5 bases, with 16 bases sitting between them. The chain is built from TRBV11-2 and TRBJ2-5, with TRBD2 as a possible D gene (5 bases). Sequencing input: peripheral blood. The sequence came from an older man with active or convalescent COVID-19. CDR3 coding DNA: TGTGCCAGCAGCTTAGAGGGGAGTCTTAGTGGGGAGACCCAGTACTTC. It codes for CASSLEGSLSGETQYF.